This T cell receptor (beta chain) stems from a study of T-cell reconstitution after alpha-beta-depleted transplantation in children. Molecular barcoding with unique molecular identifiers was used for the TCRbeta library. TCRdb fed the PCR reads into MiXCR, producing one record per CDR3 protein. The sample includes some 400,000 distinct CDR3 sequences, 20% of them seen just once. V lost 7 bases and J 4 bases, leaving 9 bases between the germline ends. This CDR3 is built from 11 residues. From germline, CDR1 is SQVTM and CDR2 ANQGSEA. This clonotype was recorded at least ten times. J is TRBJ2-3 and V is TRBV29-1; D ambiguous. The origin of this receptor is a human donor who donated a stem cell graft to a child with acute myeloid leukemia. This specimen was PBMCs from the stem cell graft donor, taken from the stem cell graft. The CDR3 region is CSARFADTQYF. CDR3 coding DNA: TGCAGCGCCCGGTTCGCAGATACGCAGTATTTT.